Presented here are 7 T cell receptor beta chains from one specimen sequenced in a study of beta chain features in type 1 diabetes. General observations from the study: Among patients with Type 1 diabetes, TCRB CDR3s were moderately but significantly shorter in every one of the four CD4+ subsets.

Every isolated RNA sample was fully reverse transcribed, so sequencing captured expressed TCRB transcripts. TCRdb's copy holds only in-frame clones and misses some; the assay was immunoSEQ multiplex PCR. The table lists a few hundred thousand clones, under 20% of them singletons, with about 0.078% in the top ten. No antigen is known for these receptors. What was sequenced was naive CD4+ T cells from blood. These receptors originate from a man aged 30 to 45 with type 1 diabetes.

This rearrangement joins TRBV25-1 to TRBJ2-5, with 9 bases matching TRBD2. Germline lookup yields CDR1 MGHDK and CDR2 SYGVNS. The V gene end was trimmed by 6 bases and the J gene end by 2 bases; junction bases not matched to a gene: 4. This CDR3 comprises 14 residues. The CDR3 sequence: CASRMRGGQETQYF. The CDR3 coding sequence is TGTGCCAGCAGGATGCGGGGGGGGCAAGAGACCCAGTACTTC.

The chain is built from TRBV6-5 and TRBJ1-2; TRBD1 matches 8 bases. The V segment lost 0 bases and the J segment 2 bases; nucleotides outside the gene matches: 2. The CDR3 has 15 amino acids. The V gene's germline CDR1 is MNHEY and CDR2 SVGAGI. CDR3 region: CASSYSGQVNYGYTF. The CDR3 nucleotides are TGTGCCAGCAGTTACTCGGGACAGGTCAACTATGGCTACACCTTC.

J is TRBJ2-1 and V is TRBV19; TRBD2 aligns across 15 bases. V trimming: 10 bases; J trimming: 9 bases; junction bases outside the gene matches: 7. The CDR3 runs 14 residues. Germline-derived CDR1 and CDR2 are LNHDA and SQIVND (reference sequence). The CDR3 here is CATRTSGREVEQFF. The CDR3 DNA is TGTGCCACCCGGACTAGCGGGAGGGAGGTTGAGCAGTTCTTC.

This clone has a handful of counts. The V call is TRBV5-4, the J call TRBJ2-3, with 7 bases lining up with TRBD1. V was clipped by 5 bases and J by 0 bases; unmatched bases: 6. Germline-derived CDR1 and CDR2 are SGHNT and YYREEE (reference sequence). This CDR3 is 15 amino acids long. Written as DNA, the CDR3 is TGTGCCAGCAGGCCAGGGGGTGCTAGCACAGATACGCAGTATTTT. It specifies CASRPGGASTDTQYF.

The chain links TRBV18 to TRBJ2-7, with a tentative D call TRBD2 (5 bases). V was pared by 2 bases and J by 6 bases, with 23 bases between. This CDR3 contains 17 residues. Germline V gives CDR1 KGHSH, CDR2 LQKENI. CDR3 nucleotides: TGTGCCAGCTCACCATTTTCCTCGACTAACAGAGCTATCGAGCAGTACTTC. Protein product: CASSPFSSTNRAIEQYF.

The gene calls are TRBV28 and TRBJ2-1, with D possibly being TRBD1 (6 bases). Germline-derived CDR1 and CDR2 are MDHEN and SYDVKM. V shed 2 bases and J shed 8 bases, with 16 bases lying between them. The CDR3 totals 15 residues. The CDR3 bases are TGTGCCAGCAGTTTACCTCCCTCAGGGGCCGATGAGCAGTTCTTC. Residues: CASSLPPSGADEQFF.

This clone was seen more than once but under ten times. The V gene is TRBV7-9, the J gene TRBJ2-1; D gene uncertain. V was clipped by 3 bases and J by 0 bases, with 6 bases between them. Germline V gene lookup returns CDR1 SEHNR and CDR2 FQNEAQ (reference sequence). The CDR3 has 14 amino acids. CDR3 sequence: CASSFGTSYNEQFF. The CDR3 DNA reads TGTGCCAGCAGCTTTGGAACCTCCTACAATGAGCAGTTCTTC.